The 9 T cell receptor beta chains reported below all come from one sample, sequenced in a study of blood T cell repertoires in COVID-19. Assay: immunoSEQ multiplex PCR; the TCRdb copy retains only in-frame clones and omits some. This table holds around 130,000 clones, 70% to 80% found once. Sample: peripheral blood. These TCRs come from a human donor in a cohort sampled during active COVID-19.

The V call is TRBV7-9, the J call TRBJ1-1; TRBD1 is a possible D gene (6 bases). V shed 5 bases and J shed 4 bases, with 11 bases lying between them. CDR3 size: 13 residues. The V gene's germline CDR1 is SEHNR and CDR2 FQNEAQ (reference sequence). The CDR3 region is CASSRTASTEAFF. The CDR3 bases are TGTGCCAGCAGCCGGACAGCCTCCACTGAAGCTTTCTTT.

This clone was observed a handful of times. The chain recombines TRBV18 with TRBJ2-7, with a tentative D call TRBD2 (5 bases). Trimming removed 0 bases from V and 7 bases from J, with 7 bases in between. Germline values: CDR1 KGHSH, CDR2 LQKENI. The CDR3 spans 12 residues. CDR3 amino acids: CASSPPREEQYF. The CDR3 DNA follows: TGTGCCAGCTCACCACCGAGGGAAGAGCAGTACTTC. Based on the CDR3 plus reference TRBV18 and TRBJ2-7, the full variable domain is NAGVMQNPRHLVRRRGQEARLRCSPMKGHSHVYWYRQLPEEGLKFMVYLQKENIIDESGMPKERFSAEFPKEGPSILRIQQVVRGDSAAYFCASSPPREEQYFGPGTRLTVT.

V and J are TRBV18 and TRBJ2-7; D not certain. V was cut by 6 bases and J by 3 bases, with 6 bases left in between. CDR1 KGHSH and CDR2 LQKENI come from the germline V gene. CDR3 length: 11 residues. The CDR3: CASSDNYEQYF. DNA for the CDR3: TGTGCCAGCTCCGACAACTACGAGCAGTACTTC.

V is TRBV5-6 and J is TRBJ2-7; 9 bases line up with TRBD1. The CDR3 extends over 14 amino acids. Germline CDR1 is SGHDT and CDR2 is YYEEEE. V lost 4 bases to trimming and J lost 4 bases; unmatched junction nucleotides: 6. The CDR3 nucleotides are TGTGCCAGCAGCGGGGGACAGGGAGCTTACGAGCAGTACTTC. Protein product: CASSGGQGAYEQYF.

This sequence joins TRBV10-1 and TRBJ2-7; D possibly corresponds to TRBD2 (7 bases). The germline V gene has CDR1 WNHNN and CDR2 SYGVQD (reference sequence). CDR3 size: 16 residues. V dropped 2 bases and J dropped 2 bases, with 16 bases sitting between them. DNA of the CDR3: TGCGCCAGCAGTGAGAATATGCGGGGGCGAACCTACGAGCAGTACTTC. Translation: CASSENMRGRTYEQYF.

There are a few counts of this clone. This chain links TRBV7-3 with TRBJ2-7; D unresolved. The V end lost 3 bases, the J end lost 5 bases, and 11 bases lay between the germline ends. This CDR3 is built from 13 residues. Per the germline V gene, CDR1 is SGHTA and CDR2 is FQGTGA. CDR3 residues: CASSFGPTHEQYF. As DNA, the CDR3 is TGTGCCAGCAGCTTTGGGCCGACCCACGAGCAGTACTTC.

V usage is TRBV27 and J usage is TRBJ2-1; 9 nucleotides align to TRBD2. V was pared by 5 bases and J by 6 bases, with 17 bases of the junction left unmatched. This CDR3 comprises 18 residues. Germline CDR1 reads MNHEY; CDR2 reads SMNVEV (reference sequence). For the CDR3, the DNA is TGTGCCAGCAGTGCGACTCCCCCCAGCGGGAGGAGGGGCAATGAGCAGTTCTTC. It translates to CASSATPPSGRRGNEQFF.

The DNA of the CDR3 is TGTGCCAGCAGCTTACCCGGGGGTTCCTCTGGGGCCAACGTCCTGACTTTC. Its translation is CASSLPGGSSGANVLTF. The chain combines TRBV7-8 with TRBJ2-6; D is perhaps TRBD2 (6 bases). The CDR3 runs 17 residues. Germline CDR1 reads SGHVS; CDR2 reads FQNEAQ. V was trimmed by 2 bases and J by 0 bases, leaving 11 bases between them.

The genes are TRBV4-1 and TRBJ2-3; perhaps TRBD1 as D (5 bases). Germline V lookup: CDR1 MGHRA, CDR2 YSYEKL. This CDR3 is 14 amino acids long. Between the trimmed V and J ends, which lost 6 bases and 2 bases, there was a span of 12 bases. CDR3 in amino acids: CASRGWGLTDTQYF. DNA for the CDR3: TGCGCCAGCAGGGGCTGGGGCCTCACAGATACGCAGTATTTT.